These T cell receptor beta chains were read from a single sample in a study of T cells after yellow fever vaccination. Each CDR3 protein is one row after TCRdb ran MiXCR on the 5' RACE reads. The sample records 500,000 to 650,000 distinct CDR3 sequences, approximately 12% being singletons. The specimen was PBMCs, collected on the day of the yellow fever booster vaccination. The receptors originated from a man between 25 and 39 years old who received the YFV17D yellow fever vaccine. Both conserved end residues are part of each CDR3. The order of the fields is D gene, clone size, J gene, V gene, CDR3 protein, CDR3 DNA. D genes are given only for firm matches. Rows give clone size only sometimes, using once, few, many, or a class for an expanded clone.

>-|-|TRBJ2-7|TRBV7-9
CASSPGSVLGQYF
TGTGCCAGCAGCCCCGGGTCTGTACTCGGACAGTACTTC
>-|-|TRBJ2-3|TRBV5-1
CASSFGDPADTQYF
TGCGCCAGCAGTTTTGGGGATCCGGCAGATACGCAGTATTTT
>-|-|TRBJ2-1|TRBV18
CASSPAGPYNEQFF
TGTGCCAGCTCACCGGCGGGACCTTACAATGAGCAGTTCTTC
>TRBD1|many|TRBJ1-4|TRBV7-9
CASSSGQASGDEKLFF
TGTGCCAGCAGCTCGGGACAGGCGTCCGGGGATGAAAAACTGTTTTTT
>-|-|TRBJ2-7|TRBV20-1
CSARYRELYEQYF
TGCAGTGCTAGGTACAGGGAATTGTACGAGCAGTACTTC
>-|-|TRBJ2-7|TRBV7-2
CASSSAGESYEQYF
TGTGCCAGCAGCTCCGCAGGCGAGTCCTACGAGCAGTACTTC
>TRBD2|many|TRBJ2-3|TRBV7-2
CASSFSSGRSTQYF
TGTGCCAGCAGCTTCTCTAGCGGGAGAAGTACGCAGTATTTT
>TRBD2|few|TRBJ2-5|TRBV7-9
CASSLASKLAAQETQYF
TGTGCCAGCAGCTTAGCCTCCAAACTAGCGGCCCAAGAGACCCAGTACTTC
>TRBD1|-|TRBJ2-7|TRBV6-1
CASRGTGYAPYEQYF
TGTGCCAGCAGGGGGACAGGGTACGCTCCGTACGAGCAGTACTTC
>-|many|TRBJ2-4|TRBV3-1
CASSHGGSKNIQYF
TGTGCCAGCAGCCATGGGGGATCCAAAAACATTCAGTACTTC
>-|-|TRBJ2-1|TRBV19
CASSRFYNEQFF
TGTGCCAGTAGTCGCTTCTACAATGAGCAGTTCTTC
>-|-|TRBJ2-6|TRBV27
CASSLFWGSGANVLTF
TGTGCCAGCAGTTTATTTTGGGGATCTGGGGCCAACGTCCTGACTTTC
>TRBD2|-|TRBJ2-5|TRBV6-2/TRBV6-3
CASSLGLAGGVQETQYF
TGTGCCAGCAGTTTGGGACTAGCGGGAGGCGTTCAAGAGACCCAGTACTTC
>-|-|TRBJ1-6|TRBV5-1
CASSGMPGEGNSPLHF
TGCGCCAGCAGCGGAATGCCAGGGGAGGGTAATTCACCCCTCCACTTT
>-|many|TRBJ1-2|TRBV20-1
CSAGGNSYTF
TGCAGTGCTGGGGGGAACAGCTACACCTTC
>-|many|TRBJ2-5|TRBV7-8
CASRSQETQYF
TGTGCCAGCAGGTCCCAGGAGACCCAGTACTTC
>TRBD2|-|TRBJ2-6|TRBV7-3
CASSPVLAGSSGANVLTF
TGTGCCAGCAGTCCTGTACTAGCGGGGTCCTCTGGGGCCAACGTCCTGACTTTC
>TRBD2|-|TRBJ2-1|TRBV5-1
CASSSTSSGTYNEQFF
TGCGCCAGCAGCTCGACTTCTAGCGGGACCTACAATGAGCAGTTCTTC
>-|many|TRBJ2-7|TRBV6-2/TRBV6-3
CASRRSGVSGGTEQYF
TGTGCCAGCCGGCGTTCGGGAGTCAGTGGGGGGACCGAGCAGTACTTC
>-|-|TRBJ2-2|TRBV19
CASGQVGTGELFF
TGTGCCAGTGGGCAGGTGGGCACCGGGGAGCTGTTTTTT
>TRBD2|many|TRBJ2-2|TRBV5-4
CASSLGVIGTRRHTGELFF
TGTGCCAGCAGCTTGGGAGTGATTGGGACTAGAAGACACACCGGGGAGCTGTTTTTT
>TRBD2|many|TRBJ2-1|TRBV7-2
CASSFRTSGSQEQFF
TGTGCCAGCAGCTTCCGGACTAGCGGGAGCCAGGAGCAGTTCTTC
>-|-|TRBJ2-7|TRBV12-3/TRBV12-4
CASRAGHHTYEQYF
TGTGCCAGCAGGGCGGGACACCACACCTACGAGCAGTACTTC
>TRBD2|few|TRBJ2-1|TRBV4-3
CASSLDPGLVDFNEQFF
TGCGCCAGCAGTCTAGATCCGGGACTAGTAGACTTCAATGAGCAGTTCTTC
>TRBD2|few|TRBJ2-7|TRBV11-2
CASSLRLAGLLYEQYF
TGTGCCAGCAGCCTCCGACTAGCGGGGCTACTCTACGAGCAGTACTTC
>-|-|TRBJ1-2|TRBV7-9
CASSLESRAGYTF
TGTGCCAGCAGCTTAGAGTCCCGGGCTGGCTACACCTTC
>TRBD2|-|TRBJ2-1|TRBV9
CASSSMTSSHEQFF
TGTGCCAGCAGTTCTATGACTAGCAGCCATGAGCAGTTCTTC
>-|-|TRBJ1-6|TRBV14
CASSQVGGSPLHF
TGTGCCAGCAGCCAAGTAGGGGGGTCACCCCTCCACTTT
>-|few|TRBJ2-5|TRBV12-3/TRBV12-4
CASRTIQETQYF
TGTGCCAGCAGGACAATACAAGAGACCCAGTACTTC
>-|few|TRBJ2-3|TRBV20-1
CSATREDTQYF
TGCAGTGCGACGAGGGAGGATACGCAGTATTTT
>TRBD2|-|TRBJ2-3|TRBV7-2
CASSSSKLAASTDTQYF
TGTGCCAGCAGTTCCTCAAAACTAGCGGCTAGCACAGATACGCAGTATTTT
>-|few|TRBJ2-5|TRBV7-9
CASSPFRAPQETQYF
TGTGCCAGCAGCCCATTCCGGGCACCTCAAGAGACCCAGTACTTC
>-|many|TRBJ2-5|TRBV7-9
CASSPLSETQYF
TGTGCCAGCAGCCCCTTATCGGAGACCCAGTACTTC
>TRBD1|few|TRBJ2-4|TRBV28
CASRPTGGATKNIQYF
TGTGCCAGCAGACCTACAGGGGGCGCGACCAAAAACATTCAGTACTTC
>-|few|TRBJ2-2|TRBV5-4
CATRAANTGELFF
TGTGCCACGAGAGCGGCCAACACCGGGGAGCTGTTTTTT
>TRBD1|-|TRBJ2-7|TRBV7-9
CASSKPQGQDINEQYF
TGTGCCAGCAGCAAGCCCCAGGGACAGGATATTAACGAGCAGTACTTC
>-|-|TRBJ2-1|TRBV7-2
CASSPQGQLSYNEQFF
TGTGCCAGCAGCCCCCAAGGACAGCTCAGCTACAATGAGCAGTTCTTC
>TRBD1|few|TRBJ2-5|TRBV20-1
CSASQTGIGTQYF
TGCAGTGCTAGCCAGACAGGGATCGGGACCCAGTACTTC
>-|few|TRBJ2-5|TRBV7-2
CASILQAGKETQYF
TGTGCCAGCATCCTTCAGGCAGGAAAAGAGACCCAGTACTTC
>-|-|TRBJ1-5|TRBV7-9
CASSLVGGAQHF
TGTGCCAGCAGCTTAGTTGGGGGAGCCCAGCATTTT